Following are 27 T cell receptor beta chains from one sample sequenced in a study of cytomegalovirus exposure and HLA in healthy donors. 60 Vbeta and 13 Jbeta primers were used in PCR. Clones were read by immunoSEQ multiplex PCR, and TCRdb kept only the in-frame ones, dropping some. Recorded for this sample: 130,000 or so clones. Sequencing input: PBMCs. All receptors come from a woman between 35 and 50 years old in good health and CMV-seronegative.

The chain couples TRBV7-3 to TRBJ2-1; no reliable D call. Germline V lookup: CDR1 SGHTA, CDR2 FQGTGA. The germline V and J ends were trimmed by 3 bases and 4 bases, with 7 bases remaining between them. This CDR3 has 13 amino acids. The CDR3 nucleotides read TGTGCCAGCAGCTTGAGTATGTACAATGAGCAGTTCTTC. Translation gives CASSLSMYNEQFF.

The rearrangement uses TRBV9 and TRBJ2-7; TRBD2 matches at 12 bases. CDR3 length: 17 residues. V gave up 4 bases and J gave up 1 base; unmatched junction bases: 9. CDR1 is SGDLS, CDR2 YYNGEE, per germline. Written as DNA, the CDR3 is TGTGCCAGCAGCCCCCGTGGACTAGCGGGGAAGTCCTACGAGCAGTACGTC. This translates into CASSPRGLAGKSYEQYV.

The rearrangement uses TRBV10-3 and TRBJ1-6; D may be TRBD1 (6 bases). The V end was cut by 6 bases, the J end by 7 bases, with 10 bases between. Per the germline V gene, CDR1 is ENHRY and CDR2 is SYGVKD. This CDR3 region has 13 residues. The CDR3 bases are TGTGCCATCAGAGGGGGGGACAATTCACCCCTCCACTTT. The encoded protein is CAIRGGDNSPLHF.

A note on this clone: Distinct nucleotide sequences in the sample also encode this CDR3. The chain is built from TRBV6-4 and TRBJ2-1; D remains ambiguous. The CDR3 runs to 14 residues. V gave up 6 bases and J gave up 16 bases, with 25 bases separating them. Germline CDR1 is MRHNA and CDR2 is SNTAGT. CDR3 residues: CASSRLPDHNERFF. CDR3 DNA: TGTGCCAGCAGCCGACTCCCCGACCACAATGAGCGATTCTTC.

The CDR3 loop reads CASNGDFSSPLHF. Here the CDR3 DNA reads TGTGCCAGTAATGGGGACTTCTCTTCACCCCTCCACTTT. The chain joins TRBV19 to TRBJ1-6; D is possibly TRBD1 (5 bases). Germline CDR1 reads LNHDA; CDR2 reads SQIVND (reference sequence). The CDR3 runs to 13 residues. Trimming took 7 bases from V and 9 from J, leaving 13 bases between them.

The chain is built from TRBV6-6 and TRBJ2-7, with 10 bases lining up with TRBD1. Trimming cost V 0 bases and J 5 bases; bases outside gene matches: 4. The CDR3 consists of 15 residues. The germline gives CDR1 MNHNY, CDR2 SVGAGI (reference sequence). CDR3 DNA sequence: TGTGCCAGCAGTTACTCGAGGGACAGGGGTGACGAGCAGTACTTC. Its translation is CASSYSRDRGDEQYF.

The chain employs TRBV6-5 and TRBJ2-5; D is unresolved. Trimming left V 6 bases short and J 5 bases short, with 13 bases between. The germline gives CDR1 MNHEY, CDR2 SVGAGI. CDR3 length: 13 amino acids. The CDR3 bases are TGTGCCAGCAGAGGAGAGAGCTGGGAGACCCAGTACTTC. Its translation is CASRGESWETQYF.

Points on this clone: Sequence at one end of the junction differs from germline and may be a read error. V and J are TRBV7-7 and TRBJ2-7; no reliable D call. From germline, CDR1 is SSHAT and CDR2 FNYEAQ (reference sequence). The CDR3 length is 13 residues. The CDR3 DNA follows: TGTGCTAGCAGCTTGCGGCGGTCCTACGAGCAGTACTTC. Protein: CASSLRRSYEQYF.

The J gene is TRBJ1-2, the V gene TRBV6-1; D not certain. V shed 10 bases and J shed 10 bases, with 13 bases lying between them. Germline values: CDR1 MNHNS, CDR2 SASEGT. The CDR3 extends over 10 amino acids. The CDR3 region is CAIGDTLYTF. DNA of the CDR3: TGTGCCATTGGTGACACTCTCTACACCTTC.

The CDR3 sequence: CASSLQGGNSNQPQHF. DNA for the CDR3: TGTGCCAGCAGTTTACAGGGAGGGAATAGCAATCAGCCCCAGCATTTT. V and J are TRBV28 and TRBJ1-5, with D perhaps matching TRBD1 (5 bases). CDR1 and CDR2 from the germline V gene are MDHEN and SYDVKM. This CDR3 region has 16 residues. V dropped 2 bases and J dropped 0 bases, with 11 bases sitting between them.

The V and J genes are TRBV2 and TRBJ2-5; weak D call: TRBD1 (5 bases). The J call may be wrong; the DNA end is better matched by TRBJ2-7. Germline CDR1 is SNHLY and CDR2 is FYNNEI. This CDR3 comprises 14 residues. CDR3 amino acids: CASKQAGVSYEQYF. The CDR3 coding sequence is TGTGCCAGCAAACAGGCAGGCGTCTCCTACGAGCAGTACTTC.

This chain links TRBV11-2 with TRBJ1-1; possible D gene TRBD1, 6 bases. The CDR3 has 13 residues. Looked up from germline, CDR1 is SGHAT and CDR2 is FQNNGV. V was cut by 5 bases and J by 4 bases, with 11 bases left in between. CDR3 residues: CASSGGHRTEAFF. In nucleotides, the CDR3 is TGTGCCAGCAGCGGGGGACACCGCACTGAAGCTTTCTTT.

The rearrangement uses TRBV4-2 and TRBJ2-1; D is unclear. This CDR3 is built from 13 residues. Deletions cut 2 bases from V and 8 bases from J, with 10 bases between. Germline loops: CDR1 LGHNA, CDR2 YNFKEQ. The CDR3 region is CASSQPLEDEQFF. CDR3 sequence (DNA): TGTGCCAGCAGCCAACCGCTCGAGGATGAGCAGTTCTTC.

In DNA, the CDR3 is TGTGCCAGTAGCCCCTCTGCAGGGTCCGGAAACACCATATATTTT. Translation: CASSPSAGSGNTIYF. V gene TRBV19 combines with J gene TRBJ1-3; possible D gene TRBD1, 5 bases. CDR1 and CDR2 (germline): LNHDA, SQIVND (reference sequence). The CDR3 spans 15 residues. V was pared by 6 bases and J by 4 bases, with 16 bases between.

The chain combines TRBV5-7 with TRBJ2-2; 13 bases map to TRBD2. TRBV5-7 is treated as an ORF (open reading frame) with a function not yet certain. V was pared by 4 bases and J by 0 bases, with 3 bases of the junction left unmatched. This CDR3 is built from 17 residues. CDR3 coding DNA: TGTGCCAGCAGCAAACTAGCGGGGGGGGCGAACACCGGGGAGCTGTTTTTT. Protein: CASSKLAGGANTGELFF.

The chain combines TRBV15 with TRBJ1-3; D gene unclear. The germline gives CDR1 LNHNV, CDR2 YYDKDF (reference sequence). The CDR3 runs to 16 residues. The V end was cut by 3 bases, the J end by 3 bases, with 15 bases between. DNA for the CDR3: TGTGCCACCAGCAGGGATGACATTAAGGTTGGAAACACCATATATTTT. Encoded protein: CATSRDDIKVGNTIYF.

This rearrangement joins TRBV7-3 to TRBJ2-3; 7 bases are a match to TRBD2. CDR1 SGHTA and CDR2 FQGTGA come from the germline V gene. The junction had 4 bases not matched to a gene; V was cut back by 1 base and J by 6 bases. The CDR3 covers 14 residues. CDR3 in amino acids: CASSLNRGGDTQYF. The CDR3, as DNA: TGTGCCAGCAGCTTAAATAGGGGAGGGGATACGCAGTATTTT.

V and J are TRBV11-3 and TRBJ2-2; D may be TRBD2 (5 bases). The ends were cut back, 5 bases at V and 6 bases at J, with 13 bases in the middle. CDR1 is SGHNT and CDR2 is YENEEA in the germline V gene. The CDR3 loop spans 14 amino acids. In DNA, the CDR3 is TGTGCCAGCAGCGCCACTAGATTTCCCGGGGAGCTGTTTTTT. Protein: CASSATRFPGELFF. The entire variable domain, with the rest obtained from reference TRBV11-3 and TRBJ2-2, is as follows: EAGVVQSPRYKIIEKKQPVAFWCNPISGHNTLYWYLQNLGQGPELLIRYENEEAVDDSQLPKDRFSAERLKGVDSTLKIQPAELGDSAVYLCASSATRFPGELFFGEGSRLTVL.

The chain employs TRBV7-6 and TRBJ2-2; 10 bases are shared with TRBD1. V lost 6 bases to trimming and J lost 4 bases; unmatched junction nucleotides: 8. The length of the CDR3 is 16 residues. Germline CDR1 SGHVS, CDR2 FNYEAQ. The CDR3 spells CASRPRQGAGTGELFF. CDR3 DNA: TGTGCCAGCAGACCCAGACAGGGGGCTGGCACCGGGGAGCTGTTTTTT.

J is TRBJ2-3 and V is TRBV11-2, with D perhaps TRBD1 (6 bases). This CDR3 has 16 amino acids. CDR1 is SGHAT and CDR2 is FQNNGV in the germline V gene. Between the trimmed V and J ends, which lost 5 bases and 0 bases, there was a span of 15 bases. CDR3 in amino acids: CASSPIRTASTDTQYF. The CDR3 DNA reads TGTGCCAGCAGCCCAATAAGGACAGCGAGCACAGATACGCAGTATTTT.

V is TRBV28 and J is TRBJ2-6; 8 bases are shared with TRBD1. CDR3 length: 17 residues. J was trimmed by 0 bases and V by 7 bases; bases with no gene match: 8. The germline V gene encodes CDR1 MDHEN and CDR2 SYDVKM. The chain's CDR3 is CASTGGIRNSGANVLTF. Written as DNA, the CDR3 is TGTGCCAGCACAGGGGGCATAAGGAACTCTGGGGCCAACGTCCTGACTTTC.

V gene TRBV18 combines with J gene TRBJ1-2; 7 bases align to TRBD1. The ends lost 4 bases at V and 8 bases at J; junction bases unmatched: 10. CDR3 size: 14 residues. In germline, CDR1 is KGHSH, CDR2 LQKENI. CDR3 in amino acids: CASSQGAPEGGYTF. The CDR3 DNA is TGTGCCAGCTCACAGGGGGCGCCAGAAGGAGGCTACACCTTC.

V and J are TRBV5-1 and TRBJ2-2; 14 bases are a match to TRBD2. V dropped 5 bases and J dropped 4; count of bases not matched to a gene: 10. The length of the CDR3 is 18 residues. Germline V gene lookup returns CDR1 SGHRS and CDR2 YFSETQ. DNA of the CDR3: TGCGCCAGCAGGGCTGCGACTAGCGGGGGGGCCCGCACCGGGGAGCTGTTTTTT. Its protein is CASRAATSGGARTGELFF.

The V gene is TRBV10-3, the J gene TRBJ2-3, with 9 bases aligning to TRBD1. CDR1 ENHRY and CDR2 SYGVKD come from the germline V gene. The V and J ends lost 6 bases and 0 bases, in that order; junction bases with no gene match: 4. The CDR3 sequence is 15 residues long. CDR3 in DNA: TGTGCCATCAGCGTAGGACAGGGGAGCACAGATACGCAGTATTTT. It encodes CAISVGQGSTDTQYF.

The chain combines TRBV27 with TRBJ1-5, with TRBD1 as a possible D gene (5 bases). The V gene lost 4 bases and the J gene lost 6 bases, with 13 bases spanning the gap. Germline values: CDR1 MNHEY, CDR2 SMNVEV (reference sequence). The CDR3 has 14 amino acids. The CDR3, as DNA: TGTGCCAGCAGTTGGGGGGGGAAAGGTCAGCCCCAGCATTTT. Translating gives CASSWGGKGQPQHF.

DNA for the CDR3: TGCGCCAGCTGCAGGCGAGGGATCAATCAGCCCCAGCATTTT. Translating gives CASCRRGINQPQHF. V and J are TRBV10-2 and TRBJ1-5; no firm D call. V lost 8 bases and J 3 bases, leaving 14 bases between the germline ends. The CDR3 spans 14 residues. CDR1 and CDR2 (germline): WSHSY, SAAADI.

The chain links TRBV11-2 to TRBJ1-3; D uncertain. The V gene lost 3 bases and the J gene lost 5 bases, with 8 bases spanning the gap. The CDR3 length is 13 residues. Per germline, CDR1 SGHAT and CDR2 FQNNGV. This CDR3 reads CASSLEVRNTIYF. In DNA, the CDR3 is TGTGCCAGCAGCTTGGAGGTTCGAAACACCATATATTTT.